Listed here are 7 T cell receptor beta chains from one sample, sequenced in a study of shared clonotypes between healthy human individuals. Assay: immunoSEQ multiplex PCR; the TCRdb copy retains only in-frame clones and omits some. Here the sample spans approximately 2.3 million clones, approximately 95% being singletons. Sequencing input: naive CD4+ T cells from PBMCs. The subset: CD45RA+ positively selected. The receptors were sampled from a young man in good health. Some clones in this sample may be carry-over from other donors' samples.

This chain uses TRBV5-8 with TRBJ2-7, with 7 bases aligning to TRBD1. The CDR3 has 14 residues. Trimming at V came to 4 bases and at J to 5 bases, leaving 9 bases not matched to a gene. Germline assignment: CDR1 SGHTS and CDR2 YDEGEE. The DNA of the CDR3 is TGTGCCAGCAGCCGTCAAGCAGGGACAGACGAGCAGTACTTC. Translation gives CASSRQAGTDEQYF. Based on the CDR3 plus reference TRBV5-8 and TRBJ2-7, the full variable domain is EAGVTQSPTHLIKTRGQQATLRCSPISGHTSVYWYQQALGLGLQFLLWYDEGEERNRGNFPPRFSGRQFPNYSSELNVNALELEDSALYLCASSRQAGTDEQYFGPGTRLTVT.

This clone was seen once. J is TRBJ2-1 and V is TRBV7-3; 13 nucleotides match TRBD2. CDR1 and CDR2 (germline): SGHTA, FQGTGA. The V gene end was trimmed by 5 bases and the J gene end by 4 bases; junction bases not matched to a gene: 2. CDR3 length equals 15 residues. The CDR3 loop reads CASSAGLAGYNEQFF. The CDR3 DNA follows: TGTGCCAGCAGCGCGGGACTAGCGGGGTACAATGAGCAGTTCTTC.

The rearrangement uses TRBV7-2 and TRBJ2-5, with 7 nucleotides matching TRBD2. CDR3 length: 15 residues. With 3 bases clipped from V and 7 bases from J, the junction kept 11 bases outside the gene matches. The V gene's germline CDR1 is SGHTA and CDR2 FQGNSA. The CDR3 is CASSLEAGYWGTQYF. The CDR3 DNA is TGTGCCAGCAGCTTGGAAGCGGGATATTGGGGGACCCAGTACTTC. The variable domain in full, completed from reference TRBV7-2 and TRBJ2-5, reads GAGVSQSPSNKVTEKGKDVELRCDPISGHTALYWYRQSLGQGLEFLIYFQGNSAPDKSGLPSDRFSAERTGGSVSTLTIQRTQQEDSAVYLCASSLEAGYWGTQYFGPGTRLLVL.

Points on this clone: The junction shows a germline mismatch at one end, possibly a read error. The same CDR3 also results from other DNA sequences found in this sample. The CDR3 sequence is CASSPGPTGELFF. The CDR3 coding sequence is TGCGCCAGCAGCCCCGGACCTACCGGGGAGCTATTTTTT. The V gene is TRBV5-1, the J gene TRBJ2-2; the D gene is possibly TRBD2 (5 bases). CDR1 is SGHRS and CDR2 is YFSETQ in the germline V gene. The CDR3 is 13 amino acids.

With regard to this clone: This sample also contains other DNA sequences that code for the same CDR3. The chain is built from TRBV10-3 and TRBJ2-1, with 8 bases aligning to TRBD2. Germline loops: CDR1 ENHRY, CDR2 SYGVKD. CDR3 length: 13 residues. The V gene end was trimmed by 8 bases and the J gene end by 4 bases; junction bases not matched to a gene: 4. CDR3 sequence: CAIQRESYNEQFF. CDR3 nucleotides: TGTGCCATCCAGCGGGAGAGTTACAATGAGCAGTTCTTC.

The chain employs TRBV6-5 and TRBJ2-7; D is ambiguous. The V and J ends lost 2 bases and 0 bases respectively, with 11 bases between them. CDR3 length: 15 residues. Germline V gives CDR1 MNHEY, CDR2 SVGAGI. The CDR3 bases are TGTGCCAGCAGTTACACCCTGGGCTACTCCTACGAGCAGTACTTC. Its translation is CASSYTLGYSYEQYF.

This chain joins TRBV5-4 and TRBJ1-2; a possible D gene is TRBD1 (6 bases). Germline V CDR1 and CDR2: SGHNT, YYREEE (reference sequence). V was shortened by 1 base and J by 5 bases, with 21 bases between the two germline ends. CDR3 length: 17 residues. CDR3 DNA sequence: TGTGCCAGCAGCTTGCCGATTAGACAGGACCAGGGGTATGGCTACACCTTC. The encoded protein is CASSLPIRQDQGYGYTF.